This entry is about one TCR beta chain. Its antigen is still unknown. The CDR3 runs to 13 residues. The germline V gene has CDR1 SNHLY and CDR2 FYNNEI. V shed 7 bases and J 0 bases; nucleotides not matched to a gene: 3. Use of 60 Vbeta and 13 Jbeta primers characterized the PCR. Measured with immunoSEQ multiplex PCR; TCRdb has only the in-frame clones, and not every one. The sample has around 120,000 clones. These data belong to a study of cytomegalovirus exposure and HLA in healthy donors. About the research overall: A previous analysis identified around 120 million unique TCR beta sequences derived from 180 million or so T cells.

Study findings and constraints: With further analysis later on, most CMV-associated TCR beta chains appeared HLA-restricted. High specificity and sensitivity for cytomegalovirus status were reported for the classifier. Later analysis indicated greater clonal expansion among HLA-associated TCR beta chains than among equally common other chains.

This receptor was obtained from a man aged 18-30 years in good health and CMV-seronegative. The gene calls are TRBV2 and TRBJ2-7; 7 nucleotides match TRBD1. The sample consisted of PBMCs. In DNA form, the CDR3 reads TGTGCCAGCAAGGGACAGTTCTCCTACGAGCAGTACTTC. Amino acids: CASKGQFSYEQYF.